The sequence of this TCR beta chain was determined in a study of T cell repertoires in ileal Crohn's disease. Whole-study context: Operated complications were stricturing disease (roughly 61%) and penetrating disease (roughly 39%). General study points: Clonal expansions were more frequent in active smokers than non-smokers at surgery. All patients with clonality above 26.8% had endoscopic recurrence.

Concerning this clone: The antigen is unknown.

TCRB immunosequencing input was around 540 nanograms of biopsy DNA per sample. The data were produced by immunoSEQ multiplex PCR, yet TCRdb's version contains in-frame clones alone and is incomplete. The sample contains about 13,000 clones, approximately 70% of which appear only once. The CDR3 has 15 amino acids. Germline V gives CDR1 SGHDT, CDR2 YYEEEE. Trimming removed 4 bases from V and 8 bases from J; junction bases left unmatched: 12. This sequence originates from an adult with Crohn's disease. Sequencing input: ileal tissue. The V and J genes are TRBV5-6 and TRBJ1-2; 9 bases agree with TRBD1. This CDR3 reads CASSLGQGGRGGYTF. Here the CDR3 DNA reads TGTGCCAGCAGCCTGGGACAGGGTGGGCGGGGAGGCTACACCTTC.